What follows are 12 T cell receptor beta chains derived from one specimen sequenced in a study of blood T cell repertoires in COVID-19. Some clones are missing from TCRdb's copy, which holds only in-frame ones; the method was immunoSEQ multiplex PCR. Here the sample spans about 210,000 clones, 85% to 90% being singletons. The sequenced sample consisted of peripheral blood. Source of these receptors: a man in his late teens or twenties with active or convalescent COVID-19.

This clone was counted only a few times. This chain uses TRBV5-4 with TRBJ1-5; 8 bases agree with TRBD1. CDR1 is SGHNT, CDR2 YYREEE, per germline (reference sequence). Trimming cost V 4 bases and J 5 bases; bases outside gene matches: 8. The CDR3 has 15 residues. The CDR3 DNA reads as TGTGCCAGCAGCCCCGGGACAGGCCCCGATCAGCCCCAGCATTTT. It translates to CASSPGTGPDQPQHF.

J is TRBJ1-5 and V is TRBV19, with D hard to call. This CDR3 is built from 14 residues. The germline V gene has CDR1 LNHDA and CDR2 SQIVND (reference sequence). V was shortened by 3 bases and J by 4 bases, with 10 bases between the two germline ends. The CDR3 region has the DNA TGTGCCAGTAGTATCCGTGACACTAATCAGCCCCAGCATTTT. This sequence encodes CASSIRDTNQPQHF.

The chain has TRBV28 and TRBJ2-7; D is perhaps TRBD2 (5 bases). V gave up 5 bases and J gave up 3 bases, with 14 bases separating them. The CDR3 runs 14 residues. CDR1 and CDR2 from the germline V gene are MDHEN and SYDVKM. The CDR3: CASSAAAGGYEQYF. In nucleotides, the CDR3 is TGTGCCAGCAGTGCCGCGGCGGGTGGCTACGAGCAGTACTTC.

The chain carries TRBV27 and TRBJ1-1; maybe TRBD1 (5 bases). Germline V gives CDR1 MNHEY, CDR2 SMNVEV (reference sequence). Trimming stripped 3 bases from V and 5 bases from J, with 10 bases between. CDR3 length equals 13 residues. In DNA form, the CDR3 reads TGTGCCAGCAGTTTCCAGGGTAATACTGAAGCTTTCTTT. Protein product: CASSFQGNTEAFF.

The chain recombines TRBV14 with TRBJ1-2; D possibly corresponds to TRBD1 (6 bases). The CDR3 spans 13 residues. Germline CDR1 is SGHDN and CDR2 is FVKESK. V shed 2 bases and J shed 4 bases, with 8 bases lying between them. The CDR3 region is CASSQPDSYGYTF. The DNA of the CDR3 is TGTGCCAGCAGCCAACCGGACAGCTATGGCTACACCTTC.

The V gene is TRBV12-3 or TRBV12-4, the J gene TRBJ2-7, with D unresolved. Between the trimmed V and J ends, which lost 8 bases and 0 bases, there was a span of 8 bases. This CDR3 is built from 12 residues. The CDR3 DNA reads as TGTGCCAGCGGCACCAGCTCCTACGAGCAGTACTTC. Its translation is CASGTSSYEQYF.

The table lists this clone with a few counts. The CDR3 here is CASSPGFERQETQYF. CDR3 DNA: TGTGCCAGCTCACCAGGCTTTGAGCGGCAAGAGACCCAGTACTTC. The rearrangement links TRBV18 to TRBJ2-5; perhaps TRBD2 as D (5 bases). The V and J ends lost 2 bases and 2 bases respectively, with 12 bases between them. CDR3 size: 15 residues. Germline CDR1 and CDR2: KGHSH and LQKENI.

The sample holds one count of this clone. The rearrangement uses TRBV6-5 and TRBJ1-2, with D possibly matching TRBD1 (5 bases). The CDR3 covers 15 residues. CDR1 is MNHEY and CDR2 is SVGAGI in the germline V gene. Trimming removed 8 bases from V and 4 bases from J, with 20 bases in between. CDR3 region: CASGGFGTHTYGYTF. The CDR3 DNA is TGTGCCAGCGGGGGGTTTGGGACTCATACCTATGGCTACACCTTC.

V gene TRBV4-2 combines with J gene TRBJ2-3; TRBD2 is a possible D gene (6 bases). V dropped 1 base and J dropped 1 base, with 12 bases sitting between them. Germline assignment: CDR1 LGHNA and CDR2 YNFKEQ. The CDR3 covers 16 residues. The chain's CDR3 is CASSQVFGTRTDTQYF. In DNA, the CDR3 is TGTGCCAGCAGCCAAGTCTTCGGGACTCGCACAGATACGCAGTATTTT.

This clone was detected only once. This chain links TRBV27 with TRBJ2-3; D unresolved. The length of the CDR3 is 13 residues. CDR1 and CDR2 from the germline V gene are MNHEY and SMNVEV (reference sequence). The ends were cut back, 5 bases at V and 0 bases at J, with 6 bases in the middle. The CDR3 DNA reads TGTGCCAGCAGTCCGTCTAGCACAGATACGCAGTATTTT. This gives the protein CASSPSSTDTQYF.

As regards this clone: This same CDR3 is encoded by further DNA sequences in the sample. CDR3 sequence: CASRRGNTEAFF. DNA of the CDR3: TGTGCCAGCAGACGGGGGAACACTGAAGCTTTCTTT. This chain connects TRBV6-5 to TRBJ1-1; D call uncertain. The V end was cut by 6 bases, the J end by 1 base, with 6 bases between. Per the germline V gene, CDR1 is MNHEY and CDR2 is SVGAGI. The CDR3 totals 12 residues.

V usage is TRBV7-9 and J usage is TRBJ2-7, with D tentatively TRBD2 (5 bases). Per the germline V gene, CDR1 is SEHNR and CDR2 is FQNEAQ (reference sequence). The CDR3 spans 14 residues. The V end lost 3 bases, the J end lost 3 bases, and 12 bases lay between the germline ends. The DNA of the CDR3 is TGTGCCAGCAGCTTCTCCACTGCGGGCTACGAGCAGTACTTC. Translated, it gives CASSFSTAGYEQYF.